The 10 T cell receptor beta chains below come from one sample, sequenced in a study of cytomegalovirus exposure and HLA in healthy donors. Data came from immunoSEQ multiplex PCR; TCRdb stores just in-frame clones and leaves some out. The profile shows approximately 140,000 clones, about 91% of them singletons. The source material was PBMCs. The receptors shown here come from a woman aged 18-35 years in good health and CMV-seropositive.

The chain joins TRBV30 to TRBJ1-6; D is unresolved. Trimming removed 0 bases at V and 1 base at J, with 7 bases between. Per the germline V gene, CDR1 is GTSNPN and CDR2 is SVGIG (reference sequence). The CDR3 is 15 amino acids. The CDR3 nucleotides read TGTGCCTGGAGTGTGCAGAGGTCCTATAATTCACCCCTCCACTTT. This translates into CAWSVQRSYNSPLHF.

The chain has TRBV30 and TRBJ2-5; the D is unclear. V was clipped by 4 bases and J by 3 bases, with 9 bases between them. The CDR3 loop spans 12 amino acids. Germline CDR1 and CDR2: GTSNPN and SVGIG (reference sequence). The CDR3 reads CAWTLSEETQYF. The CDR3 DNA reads TGTGCCTGGACCCTTTCGGAAGAGACCCAGTACTTC. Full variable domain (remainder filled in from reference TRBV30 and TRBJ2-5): SQTIHQWPATLVQPVGSPLSLECTVEGTSNPNLYWYRQAAGRGLQLLFYSVGIGQISSEVPQNLSASRPQDRQFILSSKKLLLSDSGFYLCAWTLSEETQYFGPGTRLLVL.

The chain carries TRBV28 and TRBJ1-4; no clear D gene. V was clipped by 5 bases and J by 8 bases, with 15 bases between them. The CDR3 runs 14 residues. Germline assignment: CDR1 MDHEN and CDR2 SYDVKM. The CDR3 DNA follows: TGTGCCAGCAGTCGCAGACTGCGTGGGGAAAAACTGTTTTTT. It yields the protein CASSRRLRGEKLFF.

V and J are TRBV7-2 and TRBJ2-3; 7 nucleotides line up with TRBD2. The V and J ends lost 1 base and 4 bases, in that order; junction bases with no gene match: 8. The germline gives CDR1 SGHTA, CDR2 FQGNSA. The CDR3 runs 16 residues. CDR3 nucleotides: TGTGCCAGCAGCTTAGAAGGGACTACAGAAGCAGATACGCAGTATTTT. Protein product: CASSLEGTTEADTQYF.

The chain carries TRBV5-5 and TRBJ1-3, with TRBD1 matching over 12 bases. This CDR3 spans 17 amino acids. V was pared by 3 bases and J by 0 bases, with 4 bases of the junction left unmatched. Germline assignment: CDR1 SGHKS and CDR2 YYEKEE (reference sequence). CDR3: CASSSGQGAYSGNTIYF. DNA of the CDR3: TGTGCCAGCAGCTCGGGACAGGGGGCATACTCTGGAAACACCATATATTTT.

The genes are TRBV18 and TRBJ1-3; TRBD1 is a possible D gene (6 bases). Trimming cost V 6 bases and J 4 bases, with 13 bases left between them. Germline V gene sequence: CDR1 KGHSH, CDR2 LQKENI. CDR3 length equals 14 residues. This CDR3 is CASSGQSLGNTIYF. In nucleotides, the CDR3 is TGTGCCAGCTCTGGACAGTCCTTGGGAAACACCATATATTTT.

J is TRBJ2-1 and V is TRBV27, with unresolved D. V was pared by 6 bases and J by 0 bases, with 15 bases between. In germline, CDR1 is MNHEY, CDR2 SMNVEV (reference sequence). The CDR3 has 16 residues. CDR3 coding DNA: TGTGCCAGCAGCCCAGACTGGATGAGCTCCTACAATGAGCAGTTCTTC. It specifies CASSPDWMSSYNEQFF.

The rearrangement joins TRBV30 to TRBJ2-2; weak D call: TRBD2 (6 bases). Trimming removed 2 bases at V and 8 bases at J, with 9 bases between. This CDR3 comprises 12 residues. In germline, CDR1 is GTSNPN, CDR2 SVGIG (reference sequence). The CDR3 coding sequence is TGTGCCTGGAGTTGGGGGACTGGGGAGCTGTTTTTT. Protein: CAWSWGTGELFF. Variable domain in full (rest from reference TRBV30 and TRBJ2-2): SQTIHQWPATLVQPVGSPLSLECTVEGTSNPNLYWYRQAAGRGLQLLFYSVGIGQISSEVPQNLSASRPQDRQFILSSKKLLLSDSGFYLCAWSWGTGELFFGEGSRLTVL.

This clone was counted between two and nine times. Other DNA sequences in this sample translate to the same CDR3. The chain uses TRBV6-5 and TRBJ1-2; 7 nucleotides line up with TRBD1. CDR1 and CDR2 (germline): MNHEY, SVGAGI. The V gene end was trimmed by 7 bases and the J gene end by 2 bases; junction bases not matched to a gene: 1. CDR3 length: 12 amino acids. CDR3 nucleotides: TGTGCCAGCAAGGGGGCAAACTATGGCTACACCTTC. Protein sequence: CASKGANYGYTF.

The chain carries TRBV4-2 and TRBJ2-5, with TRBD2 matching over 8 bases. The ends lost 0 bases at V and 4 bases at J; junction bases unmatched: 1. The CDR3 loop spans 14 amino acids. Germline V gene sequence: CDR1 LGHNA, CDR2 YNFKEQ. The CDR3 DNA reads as TGTGCCAGCAGCCAAGAGGGACTAGTAGAGACCCAGTACTTC. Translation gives CASSQEGLVETQYF.